The sample holds a few counts of the clone carrying this T cell receptor (beta chain). Antigen specificity is unknown. This sample stems from a study of blood T cells in healthy people across ages. Overall study results and limits: Without sorted subsets, naive and antigen-experienced compartments could not be conclusively compared.

Sample-barcoded 5' priming and a J-beta primer mix drove a second PCR of about 6 to 12 cycles. MiXCR was run by TCRdb on the 5' RACE reads, yielding one entry per CDR3 protein. The sample lists about 1 million distinct CDR3 sequences, approximately 25% seen once, with approximately 0.79% in the top ten. Separately, the same data were catalogued under a study of T cells of mothers and their children. That source notes: The TCR beta CDR3 read count exceeded 8.5 million for each mother and was about 2.7 million for each child.

The sequence was collected from a girl aged 2-9 years in good health. The sequenced sample consisted of blood.

CDR3 region: CASRLGVVSYNEQFF. In DNA, the CDR3 is TGTGCCAGCAGATTAGGAGTTGTCTCCTACAATGAGCAGTTCTTC. The chain links TRBV28 to TRBJ2-1; D uncertain. Germline lookup yields CDR1 MDHEN and CDR2 SYDVKM. This CDR3 comprises 15 residues. V lost 6 bases, J lost 0 bases, and 12 bases lay in between.